The clone carrying this T cell receptor beta chain has a count of ten or more. Antigen: not known. These data are taken from a study of regulatory T cells in long-lasting Graves disease. Documented time point: newly diagnosed GD, antithyroid drugs for less than 3 months. The TCR library was made from RNA extracted from PBMCs. Building the TCR beta libraries relied on iRepertoire HTBI primers, and CDR3 regions underwent Arm-PCR. TCRdb called the multiplex PCR reads again in MiXCR, with one record for every CDR3 protein. In the table there are approximately 540,000 distinct CDR3 sequences, about 12% of which are singletons. Points from the study as a whole: Gene preferences differed: TRBV28, TRBJ1-2, TRBJ2-5 in persistent cases. Because few samples were included, accuracy may have been lower. Compared with new cases, persistent Graves' patients showed reduced TCR diversity.

The germline V gene encodes CDR1 SGHAT and CDR2 FQNNGV. CDR3 length: 14 residues. V lost 5 bases and J lost 7; bases outside the gene matches: 4. These sequences were also reported in another study, on T cells in Graves' hyperthyroidism and ophthalmopathy. Turning to that study: HTBI primers were the set used in a first-round RT-PCR of the TCR CDR3.

The source was peripheral blood mononuclear cells (PBMCs), collected at new diagnosis, from a patient treated with antithyroid drugs. This sequence joins TRBV11-2 and TRBJ1-6; 8 bases agree with TRBD1. The clonotype originates from a woman in her thirties with Graves disease. The CDR3 is CASSPHRGNSPLHF. CDR3 sequence (DNA): TGTGCCAGCAGCCCGCACAGGGGGAATTCACCCCTCCACTTT. Variable domain in full (rest from reference TRBV11-2 and TRBJ1-6): EAGVAQSPRYKIIEKRQSVAFWCNPISGHATLYWYQQILGQGPKLLIQFQNNGVVDDSQLPKDRFSAERLKGVDSTLKIQPAKLEDSAVYLCASSPHRGNSPLHFGNGTRLTVT.